The present entry profiles one TCR beta chain with its context. Trimming took 5 bases from V and 2 from J, leaving 13 bases between them. The germline CDR1 and CDR2 sequences are MDHEN and SYDVKM. The CDR3 is 15 amino acids. Per the authors' pipeline: Reference gene primers were amplified, and this amplification served to estimate nucleated cell counts. TCRdb keeps only in-frame clones here, not all; method: immunoSEQ multiplex PCR. V and J calls and clone size are those listed in that table; D and trimming were worked out from the DNA. The repertoire holds about 190,000 clones, with about 85% as singletons. This entry is derived from a study of blood T cell repertoires in COVID-19. Looking at the study overall: The United States, Italy and Spain were the sources of the acute and convalescent COVID-19 samples. Sample material is recorded as cDNA or gDNA derived from T cells, B-cell-depleted T cells, or PBMCs.

Sequencing was performed on peripheral blood. V gene TRBV28 combines with J gene TRBJ1-5, with D possibly being TRBD1 (5 bases). This clonotype originated in a man aged 25-45 years with acute or convalescent COVID-19. In nucleotides, the CDR3 is TGTGCCAGCAGTCCCCGGGGGGTGGGCAATCAGCCCCAGCATTTT. Amino acid sequence: CASSPRGVGNQPQHF.